Following are 17 T cell receptor beta chains from one sample sequenced in a study of T cell responses to AZD1222 COVID-19 vaccine. Using immunoSEQ multiplex PCR, the repertoire was profiled, and TCRdb retains in-frame clones only, with some absent. The sample includes about 120,000 clones, about nine tenths of them seen just once. This material consisted of peripheral blood, taken on day 0 of AZD1222 vaccination. The receptor source for this set is an adult in good health.

V is TRBV27 and J is TRBJ1-1; the D is unclear. The CDR3 runs 13 residues. Germline values: CDR1 MNHEY, CDR2 SMNVEV (reference sequence). Trimming shortened V by 7 bases and J by 1 base, and 10 bases separated the two germline ends. The CDR3 protein is CASKYSGNTEAFF. DNA of the CDR3: TGTGCCAGCAAATATAGCGGGAACACTGAAGCTTTCTTT.

A note on this clone: Within the sample, other DNA sequences also encode this same CDR3. The chain combines TRBV12-3 or TRBV12-4 with TRBJ1-1; D call uncertain. The CDR3 covers 12 residues. Between the trimmed V and J ends, which lost 3 bases and 0 bases, there was a span of 2 bases. The CDR3 loop is CASSFLNTEAFF. In DNA, the CDR3 is TGTGCCAGCAGTTTCTTGAACACTGAAGCTTTCTTT.

The chain links TRBV12-3 or TRBV12-4 to TRBJ2-7; D is undetermined. This CDR3 contains 13 residues. Trimming left V 2 bases short and J 5 bases short, with 10 bases between. CDR3 region: CASSLYGNHEQYF. In nucleotides, the CDR3 is TGTGCCAGCAGTTTATATGGGAACCACGAGCAGTACTTC.

The rearrangement links TRBV6-5 to TRBJ2-7, with 10 bases that match TRBD1. CDR3 length: 14 amino acids. CDR1 MNHEY and CDR2 SVGAGI come from the germline V gene. Unmatched junction bases numbered 7, after V lost 6 bases and J lost 5 bases. The chain's CDR3 is CASRLGQGVHEQYF. The CDR3 DNA follows: TGTGCCAGCAGACTTGGACAGGGGGTACACGAGCAGTACTTC.

This clone appeared a few times. This chain links TRBV19 with TRBJ1-5; D unclear. Germline lookup yields CDR1 LNHDA and CDR2 SQIVND (reference sequence). V lost 1 base, J lost 2 bases, and 9 bases lay in between. This CDR3 has 15 amino acids. The chain's CDR3 is CASSIAPSGNQPQHF. The CDR3 bases are TGTGCCAGTAGTATAGCACCCTCGGGCAATCAGCCCCAGCATTTT.

The chain employs TRBV10-3 and TRBJ2-3, with D hard to call. V was shortened by 3 bases and J by 4 bases, with 5 bases between the two germline ends. The V gene's germline CDR1 is ENHRY and CDR2 SYGVKD. The length of the CDR3 is 12 residues. The CDR3 bases are TGTGCCATCAGTGAAACGTCAGATACGCAGTATTTT. Amino acids: CAISETSDTQYF.

This clone was seen a single time. This chain's CDR3 is CASSLDRGFSGANVLTF. The CDR3 DNA reads as TGTGCCAGCAGCTTGGACAGGGGTTTCTCTGGGGCCAACGTCCTGACTTTC. The gene calls are TRBV11-2 and TRBJ2-6; 9 bases match TRBD1. Trimming cost V 3 bases and J 0 bases; bases outside gene matches: 3. From germline, CDR1 is SGHAT and CDR2 FQNNGV. The CDR3 is 17 residues long. Together with reference TRBV11-2 and TRBJ2-6, the CDR3 gives the full variable domain: EAGVAQSPRYKIIEKRQSVAFWCNPISGHATLYWYQQILGQGPKLLIQFQNNGVVDDSQLPKDRFSAERLKGVDSTLKIQPAKLEDSAVYLCASSLDRGFSGANVLTFGAGSRLTVL.

The rearrangement uses TRBV20-1 and TRBJ2-1, with unresolved D. The V end was cut by 0 bases, the J end by 8 bases, with 5 bases between. This CDR3 spans 11 amino acids. Germline values: CDR1 DFQATT, CDR2 SNEGSKA (reference sequence). CDR3 DNA: TGCAGTGCTAGAGATCGGGATGAGCAGTTCTTC. Translating it yields CSARDRDEQFF.

The chain carries TRBV28 and TRBJ1-1; 9 bases line up with TRBD1. The CDR3 has 14 amino acids. The V segment lost 5 bases and the J segment 5 bases; nucleotides outside the gene matches: 6. Germline V gene sequence: CDR1 MDHEN, CDR2 SYDVKM. CDR3 in DNA: TGTGCCAGCAGTAGATGGGACAGGGAGACTGAAGCTTTCTTT. As protein: CASSRWDRETEAFF.

The chain uses TRBV28 and TRBJ2-2, with TRBD1 as a possible D gene (5 bases). Germline V gene data show CDR1 as MDHEN and CDR2 as SYDVKM. The CDR3 runs 15 residues. CDR3 bases: TGTGCTAGCCGGACACGCCTCGCGAACACCGGGGAGCTGTTTTTT. Its protein product is CASRTRLANTGELFF.

The genes are TRBV4-2 and TRBJ1-1; 8 nucleotides align to TRBD1. V was clipped by 4 bases and J by 10 bases; unmatched bases: 5. In germline, CDR1 is LGHNA, CDR2 YNFKEQ. This CDR3 is built from 12 residues. The CDR3 loop is CASSPDRGSAFF. The CDR3 nucleotides read TGTGCCAGCAGCCCTGACAGGGGCTCAGCTTTCTTT.

This clone has only one observation. The rearrangement links TRBV11-2 to TRBJ1-3; D is undetermined. The CDR3 length is 17 residues. Germline V gives CDR1 SGHAT, CDR2 FQNNGV. V was cut by 2 bases and J by 0 bases, with 14 bases left in between. CDR3 amino acids: CASSLTGWTSSGNTIYF. As DNA, the CDR3 is TGTGCCAGCAGCTTAACCGGGTGGACGTCCTCTGGAAACACCATATATTTT. The whole variable domain, remainder taken from reference TRBV11-2 and TRBJ1-3, is EAGVAQSPRYKIIEKRQSVAFWCNPISGHATLYWYQQILGQGPKLLIQFQNNGVVDDSQLPKDRFSAERLKGVDSTLKIQPAKLEDSAVYLCASSLTGWTSSGNTIYFGEGSWLTVV.

The rearrangement joins TRBV14 to TRBJ2-5; tentative D call: TRBD1 (5 bases). V shed 6 bases and J shed 2 bases, with 10 bases lying between them. This CDR3 is 13 amino acids long. Germline loops: CDR1 SGHDN, CDR2 FVKESK. The chain's CDR3 is CASSYRLQETQYF. In DNA form, the CDR3 reads TGTGCCAGCAGTTACAGGTTACAAGAGACCCAGTACTTC.

This clone was observed many times. The V and J genes are TRBV7-6 and TRBJ2-5; D remains unclear. The CDR3 has 13 residues. V lost 4 bases and J lost 4, with 10 bases in between. Germline CDR1 reads SGHVS; CDR2 reads FNYEAQ. This CDR3 is CASSSRLRETQYF. Here the CDR3 DNA reads TGTGCCAGCAGCTCAAGACTTCGAGAGACCCAGTACTTC.

The chain has TRBV28 and TRBJ1-2, with D possibly TRBD1 on 6 matching bases. Germline V CDR1 and CDR2: MDHEN, SYDVKM. The ends were cut back, 6 bases at V and 2 bases at J, with 13 bases in the middle. CDR3 length: 14 amino acids. The DNA of the CDR3 is TGTGCCAGCAGCCCTGGACAGTCGAACTATGGCTACACCTTC. Encoded protein: CASSPGQSNYGYTF.

This chain uses TRBV5-1 with TRBJ1-2; 12 nucleotides agree with TRBD1. CDR3 length: 15 residues. V lost 0 bases to trimming and J lost 7 bases; unmatched junction nucleotides: 4. The germline V gene has CDR1 SGHRS and CDR2 YFSETQ. The CDR3 DNA follows: TGCGCCAGCAGCTTGGGGGACAGGGGGCCCGGTGGCTACACCTTC. This codes for CASSLGDRGPGGYTF. Full variable domain (outside the CDR3, taken from reference TRBV5-1 and TRBJ1-2): KAGVTQTPRYLIKTRGQQVTLSCSPISGHRSVSWYQQTPGQGLQFLFEYFSETQRNKGNFPGRFSGRQFSNSRSEMNVSTLELGDSALYLCASSLGDRGPGGYTFGSGTRLTVV.

The chain employs TRBV28 and TRBJ2-5; 8 nucleotides match TRBD2. The CDR3 runs to 14 residues. V was clipped by 3 bases and J by 4 bases; unmatched bases: 4. The germline V gene has CDR1 MDHEN and CDR2 SYDVKM. The CDR3 sequence: CASSLGTRIETQYF. The CDR3 DNA follows: TGTGCCAGCAGTTTGGGGACTAGAATAGAGACCCAGTACTTC.